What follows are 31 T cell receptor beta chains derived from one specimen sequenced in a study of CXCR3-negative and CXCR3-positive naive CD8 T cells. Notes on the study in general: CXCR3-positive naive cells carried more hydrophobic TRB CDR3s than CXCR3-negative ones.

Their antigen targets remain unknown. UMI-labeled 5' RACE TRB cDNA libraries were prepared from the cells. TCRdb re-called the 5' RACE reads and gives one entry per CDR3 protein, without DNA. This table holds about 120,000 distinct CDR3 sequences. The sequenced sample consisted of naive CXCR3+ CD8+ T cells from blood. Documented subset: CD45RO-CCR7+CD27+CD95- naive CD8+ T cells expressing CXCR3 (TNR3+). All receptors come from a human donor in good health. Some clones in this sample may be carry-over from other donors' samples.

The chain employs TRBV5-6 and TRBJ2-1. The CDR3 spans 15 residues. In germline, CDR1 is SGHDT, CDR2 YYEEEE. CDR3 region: CASSLIRGYYNEQFF.

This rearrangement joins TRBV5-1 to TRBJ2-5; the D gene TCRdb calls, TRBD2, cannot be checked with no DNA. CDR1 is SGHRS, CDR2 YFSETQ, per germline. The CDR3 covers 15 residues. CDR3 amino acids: CASSLDPSGLETQYF. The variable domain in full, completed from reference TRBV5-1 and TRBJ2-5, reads KAGVTQTPRYLIKTRGQQVTLSCSPISGHRSVSWYQQTPGQGLQFLFEYFSETQRNKGNFPGRFSGRQFSNSRSEMNVSTLELGDSALYLCASSLDPSGLETQYFGPGTRLLVL.

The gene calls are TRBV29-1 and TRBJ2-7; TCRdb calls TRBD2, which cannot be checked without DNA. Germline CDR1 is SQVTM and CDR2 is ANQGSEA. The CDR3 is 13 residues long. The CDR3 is CSVESPVTYEQYF.

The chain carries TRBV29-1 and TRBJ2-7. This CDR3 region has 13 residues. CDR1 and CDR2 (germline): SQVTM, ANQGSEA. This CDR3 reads CSAEGRDSYEQYF.

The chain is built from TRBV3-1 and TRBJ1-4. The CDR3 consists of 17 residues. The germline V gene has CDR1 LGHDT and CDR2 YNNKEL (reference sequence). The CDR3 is CASSQWLAWPANEKLFF.

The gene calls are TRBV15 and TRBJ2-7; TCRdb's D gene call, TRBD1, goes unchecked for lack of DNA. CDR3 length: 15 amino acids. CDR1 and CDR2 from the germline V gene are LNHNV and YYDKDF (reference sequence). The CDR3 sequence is CATSREGPGAYEQYF.

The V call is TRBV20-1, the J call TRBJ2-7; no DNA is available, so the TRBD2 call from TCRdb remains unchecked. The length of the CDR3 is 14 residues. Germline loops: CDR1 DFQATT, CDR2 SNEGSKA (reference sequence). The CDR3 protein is CSASGSGSYYEQYF.

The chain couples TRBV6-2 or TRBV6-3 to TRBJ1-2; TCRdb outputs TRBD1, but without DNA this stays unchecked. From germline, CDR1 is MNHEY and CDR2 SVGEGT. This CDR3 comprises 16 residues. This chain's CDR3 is CASSYRLPRERDGYTF.

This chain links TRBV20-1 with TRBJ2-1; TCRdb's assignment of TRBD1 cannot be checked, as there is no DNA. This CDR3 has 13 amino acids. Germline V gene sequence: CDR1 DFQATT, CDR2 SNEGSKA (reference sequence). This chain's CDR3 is CSARDLGGHEQFF.

CDR3 residues: CSADRDDAYEQYF. The V gene is TRBV20-1, the J gene TRBJ2-7; TCRdb's D gene call, TRBD1, goes unchecked for lack of DNA. Germline loops: CDR1 DFQATT, CDR2 SNEGSKA (reference sequence). The CDR3 totals 13 residues.

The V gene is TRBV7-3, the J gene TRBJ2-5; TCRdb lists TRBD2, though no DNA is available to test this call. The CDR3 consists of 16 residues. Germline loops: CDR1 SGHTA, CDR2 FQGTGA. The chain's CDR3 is CASSLGLASSSETQYF.

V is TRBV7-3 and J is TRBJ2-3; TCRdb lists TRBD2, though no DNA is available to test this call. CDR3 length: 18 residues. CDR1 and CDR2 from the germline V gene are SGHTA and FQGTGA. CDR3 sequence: CASSLTGGAFSSTDTQYF.

The CDR3 here is CASSQVLRRGPYTTDTRYF. The V call is TRBV14, the J call TRBJ2-3; the TCRdb D gene call, TRBD1, has no DNA to confirm it. The CDR3 consists of 19 residues. Per the germline V gene, CDR1 is SGHDN and CDR2 is FVKESK.

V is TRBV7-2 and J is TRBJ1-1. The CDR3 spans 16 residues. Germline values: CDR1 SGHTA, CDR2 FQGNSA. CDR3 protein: CASSLVGDGRNTEAFF.

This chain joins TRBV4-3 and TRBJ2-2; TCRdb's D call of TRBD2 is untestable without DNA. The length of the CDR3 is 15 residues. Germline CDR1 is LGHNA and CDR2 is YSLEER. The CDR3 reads CASSYGLVGTGELFF.

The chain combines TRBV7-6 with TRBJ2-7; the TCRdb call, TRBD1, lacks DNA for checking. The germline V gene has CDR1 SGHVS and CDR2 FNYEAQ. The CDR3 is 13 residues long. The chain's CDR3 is CASTPASSYEQYF.

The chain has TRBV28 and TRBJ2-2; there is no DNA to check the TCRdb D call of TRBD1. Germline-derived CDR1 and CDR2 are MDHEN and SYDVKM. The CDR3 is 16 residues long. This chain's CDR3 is CASRPRDRWNTGELFF.

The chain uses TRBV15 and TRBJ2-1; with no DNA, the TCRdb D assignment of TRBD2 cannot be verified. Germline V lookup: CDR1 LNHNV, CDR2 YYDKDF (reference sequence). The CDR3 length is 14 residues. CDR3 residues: CATSGQGGYNEQFF.

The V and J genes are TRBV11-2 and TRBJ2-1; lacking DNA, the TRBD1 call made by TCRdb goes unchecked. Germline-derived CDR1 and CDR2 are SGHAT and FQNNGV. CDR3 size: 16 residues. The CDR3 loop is CASSSTRDSSYNEQFF.

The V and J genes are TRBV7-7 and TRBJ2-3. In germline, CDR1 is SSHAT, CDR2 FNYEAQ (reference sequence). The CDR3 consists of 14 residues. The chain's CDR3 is CASSLGWGTDTQCF.

CDR3 loop: CASSHTSGGAVFEQFF. The chain has TRBV4-3 and TRBJ2-1; as DNA is missing, the TRBD2 call by TCRdb cannot be tested. The germline V gene encodes CDR1 LGHNA and CDR2 YSLEER. The CDR3 runs 16 residues.

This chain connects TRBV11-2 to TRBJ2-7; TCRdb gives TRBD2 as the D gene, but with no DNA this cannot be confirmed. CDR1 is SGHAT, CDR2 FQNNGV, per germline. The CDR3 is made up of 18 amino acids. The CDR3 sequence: CASSPPLPTSGRIYEQYF.

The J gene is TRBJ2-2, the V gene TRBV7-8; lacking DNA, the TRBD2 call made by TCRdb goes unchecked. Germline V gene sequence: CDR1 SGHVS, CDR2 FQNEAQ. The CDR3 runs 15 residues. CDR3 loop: CASLLAGGGTGELFF.

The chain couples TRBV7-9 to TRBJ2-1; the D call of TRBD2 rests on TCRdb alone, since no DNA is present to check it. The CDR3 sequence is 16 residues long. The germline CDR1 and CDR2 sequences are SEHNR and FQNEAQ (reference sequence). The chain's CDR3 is CASSSRRGLAANEQFF.

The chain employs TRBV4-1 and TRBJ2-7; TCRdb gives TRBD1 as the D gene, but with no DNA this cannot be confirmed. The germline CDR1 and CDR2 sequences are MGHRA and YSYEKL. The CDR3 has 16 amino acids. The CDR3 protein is CASSPATGYVPYEQYF.

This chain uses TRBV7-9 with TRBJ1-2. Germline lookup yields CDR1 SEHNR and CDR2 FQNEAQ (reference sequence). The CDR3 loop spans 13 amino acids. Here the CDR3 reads CASSLLRDYGYTF.

The CDR3 here is CASSFGQGKETQYF. The chain couples TRBV5-4 to TRBJ2-5; TCRdb names TRBD1, which stays unverified in the absence of DNA. The germline CDR1 and CDR2 sequences are SGHNT and YYREEE (reference sequence). There are 14 residues in the CDR3.

CDR3 in amino acids: CSVVGSHGYTF. The rearrangement joins TRBV29-1 to TRBJ1-2. CDR1 is SQVTM and CDR2 is ANQGSEA in the germline V gene. The CDR3 contains 11 residues. The whole variable domain, remainder taken from reference TRBV29-1 and TRBJ1-2, is SAVISQKPSRDICQRGTSLTIQCQVDSQVTMMFWYRQQPGQSLTLIATANQGSEATYESGFVIDKFPISRPNLTFSTLTVSNMSPEDSSIYLCSVVGSHGYTFGSGTRLTVV.

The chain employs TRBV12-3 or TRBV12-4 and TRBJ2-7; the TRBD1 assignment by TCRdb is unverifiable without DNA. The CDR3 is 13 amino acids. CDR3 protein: CASSRQVDYEQYF.

Here the CDR3 reads CASSLVTGGTDEQFF. The gene calls are TRBV5-1 and TRBJ2-1; there is no DNA to check the TCRdb D call of TRBD1. This CDR3 has 15 residues. Germline-derived CDR1 and CDR2 are SGHRS and YFSETQ.

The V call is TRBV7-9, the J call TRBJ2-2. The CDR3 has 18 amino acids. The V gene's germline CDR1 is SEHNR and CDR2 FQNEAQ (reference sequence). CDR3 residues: CASSQPNLGYSNTGELFF.